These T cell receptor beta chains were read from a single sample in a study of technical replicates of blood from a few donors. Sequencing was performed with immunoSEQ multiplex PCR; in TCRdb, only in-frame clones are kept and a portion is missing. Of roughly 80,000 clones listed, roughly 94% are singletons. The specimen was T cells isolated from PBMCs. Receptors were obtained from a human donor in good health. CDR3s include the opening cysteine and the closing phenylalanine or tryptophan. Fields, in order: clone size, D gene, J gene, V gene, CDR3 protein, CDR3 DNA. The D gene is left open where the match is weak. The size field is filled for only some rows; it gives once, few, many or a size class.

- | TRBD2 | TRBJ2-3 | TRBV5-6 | CASSLRTRADTQYF | TGTGCCAGCAGCTTGAGGACTAGGGCAGATACGCAGTATTTT
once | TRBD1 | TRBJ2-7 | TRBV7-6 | CASSLVGTDIVPYEQYF | TGTGCCAGCAGCTTAGTAGGGACAGATATCGTCCCCTACGAGCAGTACTTC
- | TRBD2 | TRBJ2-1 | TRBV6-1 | CASSDRTRLDYEQFF | TGTGCCAGCAGTGACCGGACTAGGTTGGACTATGAGCAGTTCTTC
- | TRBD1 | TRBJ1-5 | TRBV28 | CASSSKREQGVVF | TGTGCCAGCAGTTCAAAAAGAGAACAGGGGGTCGTCTTT
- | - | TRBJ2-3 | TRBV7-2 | CASSLSSDTQYF | TGTGCCAGCAGCTTGTCCTCAGATACGCAGTATTTT
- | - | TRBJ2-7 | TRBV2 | CASSELDTTVYEQYF | TGTGCCAGCAGTGAACTGGACACAACAGTCTACGAGCAGTACTTC
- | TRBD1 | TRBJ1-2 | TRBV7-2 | CASSWDRVANYGYTF | TGTGCCAGCAGCTGGGACAGAGTTGCTAACTATGGCTACACCTTC
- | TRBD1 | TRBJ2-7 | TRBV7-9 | CASSQGTGGDEQYF | TGTGCCAGCAGCCAGGGGACAGGGGGCGACGAGCAGTACTTC
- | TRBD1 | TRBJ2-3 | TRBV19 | CASSIKGDRADTQYF | TGTGCCAGTAGTATAAAGGGAGACAGGGCAGATACGCAGTATTTT
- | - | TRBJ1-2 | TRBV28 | CASSLMGTYYGYTF | TGTGCCAGCAGTTTAATGGGGACATACTATGGCTACACCTTC
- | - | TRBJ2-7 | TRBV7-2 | CASSLVPTSYEQYF | TGTGCCAGCAGCCTAGTGCCTACTTCCTACGAGCAGTACTTC
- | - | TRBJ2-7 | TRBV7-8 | CASSSPSEQYF | TGTGCCAGCAGCTCCCCCTCCGAGCAGTACTTC
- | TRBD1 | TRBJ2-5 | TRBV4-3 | CASSAYRGALQTQYF | TGCGCCAGCAGCGCATACAGGGGCGCCCTACAGACCCAGTACTTC
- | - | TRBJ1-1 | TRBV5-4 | CASSLSNRVDEAFF | TGTGCCAGCAGCTTGTCGAACAGGGTGGATGAAGCTTTCTTT
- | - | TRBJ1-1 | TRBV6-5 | CASSSGGNTEAFF | TGTGCCAGCAGTTCGGGGGGGAACACTGAAGCTTTCTTT
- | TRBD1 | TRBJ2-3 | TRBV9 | CASSIWTGERPDTQYF | TGTGCCAGCAGCATCTGGACAGGCGAGAGGCCAGATACGCAGTATTTT
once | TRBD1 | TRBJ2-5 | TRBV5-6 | CASSFGTGVGETQYF | TGTGCCAGCAGTTTCGGGACAGGGGTTGGAGAGACCCAGTACTTC
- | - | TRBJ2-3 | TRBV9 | CASSVSGPITDTQYF | TGTGCCAGCAGCGTCAGCGGGCCCATCACAGATACGCAGTATTTT
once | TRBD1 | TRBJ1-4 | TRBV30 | CAWSGPTTGGDEKLFF | TGTGCCTGGAGTGGACCAACGACAGGGGGAGATGAAAAACTGTTTTTT
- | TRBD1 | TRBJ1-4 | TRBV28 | CASSPLGQGANEKLFF | TGTGCCAGCAGTCCGCTCGGACAGGGTGCTAATGAAAAACTGTTTTTT
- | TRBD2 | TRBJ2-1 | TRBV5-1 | CASSGPIAGGHIDEQFF | TGCGCCAGCAGCGGACCGATAGCGGGAGGCCACATAGATGAGCAGTTCTTC
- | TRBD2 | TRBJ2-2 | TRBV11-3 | CATQIAGVDTGELFF | TGTGCCACCCAAATAGCGGGAGTGGACACCGGGGAGCTGTTTTTT
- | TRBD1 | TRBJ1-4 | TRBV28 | CASSLGQATNEKLFF | TGTGCCAGCAGTTTAGGACAGGCAACTAATGAAAAACTGTTTTTT
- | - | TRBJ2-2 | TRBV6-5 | CASSSQGNTGELFF | TGTGCCAGCAGTTCGCAGGGAAACACCGGGGAGCTGTTTTTT
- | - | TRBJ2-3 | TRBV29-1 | CSGDARFETDTQYF | TGCAGCGGAGACGCTAGGTTTGAAACAGATACGCAGTATTTT
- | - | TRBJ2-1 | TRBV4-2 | CASSQGQASYNEQFF | TGTGCCAGCAGCCAAGGCCAAGCGTCCTACAATGAGCAGTTCTTC
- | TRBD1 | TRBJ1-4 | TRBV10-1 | CASSADRAGEKLFF | TGCGCCAGCAGTGCCGACAGGGCAGGCGAAAAACTGTTTTTT
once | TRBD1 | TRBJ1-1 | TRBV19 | CASSIAGTGGFGTEAFF | TGTGCCAGTAGTATAGCCGGGACAGGGGGGTTCGGCACTGAAGCTTTCTTT
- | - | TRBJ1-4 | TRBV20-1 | CSARDKSF | TGCAGTGCTAGAGATAAGAGTTTT
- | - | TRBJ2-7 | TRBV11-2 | CASSLKPVTYEQYF | TGTGCCAGCAGCTTAAAACCGGTTACCTACGAGCAGTACTTC
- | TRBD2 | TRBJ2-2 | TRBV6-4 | CASSEGLAENTGELFF | TGTGCCAGCAGTGAGGGGCTAGCGGAGAACACCGGGGAGCTGTTTTTT
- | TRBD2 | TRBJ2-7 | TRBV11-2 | CASAPGLAIYYEQYF | TGTGCCAGCGCCCCGGGACTAGCGATTTACTACGAGCAGTACTTC
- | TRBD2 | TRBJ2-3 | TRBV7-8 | CASKGLAGEADTQYF | TGTGCCAGCAAGGGACTAGCGGGAGAGGCAGATACGCAGTATTTT
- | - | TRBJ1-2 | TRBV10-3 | CAISAQNGYTF | TGTGCCATCAGTGCGCAGAATGGCTACACCTTC
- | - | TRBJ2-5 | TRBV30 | CAWARETQYF | TGTGCCTGGGCCCGGGAGACCCAGTACTTC
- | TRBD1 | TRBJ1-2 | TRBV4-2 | CASSQEQGARGYTF | TGTGCCAGCAGCCAAGAACAGGGGGCTCGCGGCTACACCTTC
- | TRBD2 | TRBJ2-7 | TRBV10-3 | CAISMTSGSSEQYF | TGTGCCATCAGCATGACTAGCGGGAGTAGCGAGCAGTACTTC
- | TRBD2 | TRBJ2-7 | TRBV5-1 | CASSLDSGRDEQYF | TGCGCCAGCAGCTTAGATAGCGGGAGGGACGAGCAGTACTTC
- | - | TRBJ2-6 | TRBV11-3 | CASSQTAGANVLTF | TGTGCCAGCAGCCAAACAGCTGGGGCCAACGTCCTGACTTTC
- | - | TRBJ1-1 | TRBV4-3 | CASSHTGKTEAFF | TGCGCCAGCAGCCATACAGGGAAAACTGAAGCTTTCTTT
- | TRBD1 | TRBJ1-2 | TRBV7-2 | CASSLSGQGQGYGYTF | TGTGCCAGCAGCTTATCGGGACAGGGGCAGGGGTATGGCTACACCTTC
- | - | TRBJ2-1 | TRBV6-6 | CASSSLNEQFF | TGTGCCAGCAGTTCCCTCAATGAGCAGTTCTTC
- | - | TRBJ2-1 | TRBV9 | CASSLGLYNEQFF | TGTGCCAGCAGCTTAGGACTTTACAATGAGCAGTTCTTC
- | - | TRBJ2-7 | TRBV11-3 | CASNMLEGHEQYF | TGTGCCAGTAACATGTTGGAGGGCCACGAGCAGTACTTC
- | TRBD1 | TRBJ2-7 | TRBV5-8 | CASSFTGGSTYEQYF | TGTGCCAGCAGCTTTACAGGGGGCTCAACCTACGAGCAGTACTTC
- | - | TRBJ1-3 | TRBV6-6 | CASSTTGNTIYF | TGTGCCAGCAGCACTACTGGAAACACCATATATTTT
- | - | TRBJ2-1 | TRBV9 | CASSVGREQFF | TGTGCCAGCAGCGTTGGTCGGGAGCAGTTCTTC
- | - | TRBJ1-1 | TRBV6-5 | CASSYVTGPNTEAFF | TGTGCCAGCAGTTACGTAACAGGGCCGAACACTGAAGCTTTCTTT
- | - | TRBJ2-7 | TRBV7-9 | CASSLELREQYF | TGTGCCAGCAGCTTAGAGCTTCGGGAGCAGTACTTC
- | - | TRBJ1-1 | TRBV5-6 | CASSLTGIKAFF | TGTGCCAGCAGCTTGACAGGGATCAAAGCTTTCTTT
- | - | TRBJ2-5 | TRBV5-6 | CASSLIRESLETQYF | TGTGCCAGCAGCTTGATAAGGGAGTCCTTGGAGACCCAGTACTTC
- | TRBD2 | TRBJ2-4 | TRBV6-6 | CASELAGAKNIQYF | TGTGCCAGCGAACTAGCGGGAGCTAAAAACATTCAGTACTTC
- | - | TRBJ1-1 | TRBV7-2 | CASSLQGSTTEAFF | TGTGCCAGCAGCTTACAGGGTAGCACCACTGAAGCTTTCTTT